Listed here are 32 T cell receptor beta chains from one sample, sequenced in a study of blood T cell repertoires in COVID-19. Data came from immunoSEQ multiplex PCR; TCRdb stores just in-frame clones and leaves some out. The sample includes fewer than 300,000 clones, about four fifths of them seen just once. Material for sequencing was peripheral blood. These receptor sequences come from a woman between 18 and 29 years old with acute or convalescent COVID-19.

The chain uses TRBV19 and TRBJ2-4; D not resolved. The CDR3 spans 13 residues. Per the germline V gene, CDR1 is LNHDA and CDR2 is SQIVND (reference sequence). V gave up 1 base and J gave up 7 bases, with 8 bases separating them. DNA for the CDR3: TGTGCCAGTAGTATAGGTGCGAGGAACATTCAGTACTTC. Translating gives CASSIGARNIQYF.

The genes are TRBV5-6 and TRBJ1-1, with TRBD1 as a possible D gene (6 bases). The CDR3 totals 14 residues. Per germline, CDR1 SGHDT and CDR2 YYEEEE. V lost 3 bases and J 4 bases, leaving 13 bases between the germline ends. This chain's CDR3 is CASSSLTGRTEAFF. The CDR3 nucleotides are TGTGCCAGCAGCTCCCTGACAGGTCGCACTGAAGCTTTCTTT. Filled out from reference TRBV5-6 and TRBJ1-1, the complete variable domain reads DAGVTQSPTHLIKTRGQQVTLRCSPKSGHDTVSWYQQALGQGPQFIFQYYEEEERQRGNFPDRFSGHQFPNYSSELNVNALLLGDSALYLCASSSLTGRTEAFFGQGTRLTVV.

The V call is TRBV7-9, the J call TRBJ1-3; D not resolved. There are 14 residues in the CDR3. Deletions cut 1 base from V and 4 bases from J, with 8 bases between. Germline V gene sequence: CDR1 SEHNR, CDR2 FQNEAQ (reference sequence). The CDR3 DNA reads TGTGCCAGCAGCTTAGTTGTTCCGGGAAACACCATATATTTT. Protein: CASSLVVPGNTIYF.

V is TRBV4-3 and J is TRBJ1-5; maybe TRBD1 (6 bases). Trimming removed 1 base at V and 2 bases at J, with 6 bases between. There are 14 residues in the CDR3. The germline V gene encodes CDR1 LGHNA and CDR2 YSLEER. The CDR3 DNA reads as TGCGCCAGCAGCCAAGGGGGGCGCAATCAGCCCCAGCATTTT. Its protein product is CASSQGGRNQPQHF.

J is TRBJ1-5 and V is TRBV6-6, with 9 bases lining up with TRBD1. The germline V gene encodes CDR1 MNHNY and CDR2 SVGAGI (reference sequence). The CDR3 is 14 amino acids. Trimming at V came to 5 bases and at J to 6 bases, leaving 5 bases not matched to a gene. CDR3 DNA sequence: TGTGCCAGCAGTCGAACAGGGGGCGTTCAGCCCCAGCATTTT. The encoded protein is CASSRTGGVQPQHF.

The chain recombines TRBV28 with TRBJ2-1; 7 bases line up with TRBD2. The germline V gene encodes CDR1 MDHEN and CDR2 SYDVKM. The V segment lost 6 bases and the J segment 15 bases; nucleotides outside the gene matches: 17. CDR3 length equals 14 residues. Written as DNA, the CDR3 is TGTGCCAGCAGCCCGGCGGACGGTTTAGCGGGTGGGTTCTTC. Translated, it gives CASSPADGLAGGFF.

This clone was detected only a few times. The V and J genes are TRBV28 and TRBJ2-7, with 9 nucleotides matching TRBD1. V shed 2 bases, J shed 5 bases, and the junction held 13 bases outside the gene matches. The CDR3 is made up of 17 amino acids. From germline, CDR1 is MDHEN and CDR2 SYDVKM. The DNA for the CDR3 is TGTGCCAGCAGTTTAGCCCCTGGGACAGGGAAGCGAGACGAGCAGTACTTC. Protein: CASSLAPGTGKRDEQYF. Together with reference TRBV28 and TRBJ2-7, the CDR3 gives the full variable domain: DVKVTQSSRYLVKRTGEKVFLECVQDMDHENMFWYRQDPGLGLRLIYFSYDVKMKEKGDIPEGYSVSREKKERFSLILESASTNQTSMYLCASSLAPGTGKRDEQYFGPGTRLTVT.

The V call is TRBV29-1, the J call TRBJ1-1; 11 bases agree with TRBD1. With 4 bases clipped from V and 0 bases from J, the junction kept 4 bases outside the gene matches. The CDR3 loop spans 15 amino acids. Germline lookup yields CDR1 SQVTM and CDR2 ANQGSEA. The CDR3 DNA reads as TGCAGCGTTGGTAGGACAGGGGGCTTGAACACTGAAGCTTTCTTT. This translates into CSVGRTGGLNTEAFF.

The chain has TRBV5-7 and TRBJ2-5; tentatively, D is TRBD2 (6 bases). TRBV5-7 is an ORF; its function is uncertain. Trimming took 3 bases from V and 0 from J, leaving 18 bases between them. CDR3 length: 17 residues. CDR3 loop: CASSSGSEGPYQETQYF. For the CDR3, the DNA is TGTGCCAGCAGCTCCGGTTCGGAGGGGCCCTACCAAGAGACCCAGTACTTC.

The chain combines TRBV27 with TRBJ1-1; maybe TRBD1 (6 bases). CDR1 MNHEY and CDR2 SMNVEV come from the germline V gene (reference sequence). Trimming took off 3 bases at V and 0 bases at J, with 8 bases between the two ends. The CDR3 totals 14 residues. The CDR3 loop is CASSLTGMNTEAFF. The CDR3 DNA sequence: TGTGCCAGCAGTTTGACAGGAATGAACACTGAAGCTTTCTTT.

The CDR3 protein is CASSTAPSGGTDTQYF. The CDR3 coding sequence is TGTGCCAGTAGTACCGCCCCCAGCGGGGGCACAGATACGCAGTATTTT. The gene calls are TRBV19 and TRBJ2-3; 7 bases fit TRBD2. The CDR3 totals 16 residues. CDR1 is LNHDA, CDR2 SQIVND, per germline (reference sequence). Losses at the gene ends were 4 bases for V and 1 base for J; bases not matched to a gene: 8.

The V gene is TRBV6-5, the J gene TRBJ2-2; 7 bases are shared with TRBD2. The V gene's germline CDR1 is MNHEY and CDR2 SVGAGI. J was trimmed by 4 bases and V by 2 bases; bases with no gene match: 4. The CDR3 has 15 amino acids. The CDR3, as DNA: TGTGCCAGCAGTTACGAGACGGGAGGCACCGGGGAGCTGTTTTTT. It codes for CASSYETGGTGELFF.

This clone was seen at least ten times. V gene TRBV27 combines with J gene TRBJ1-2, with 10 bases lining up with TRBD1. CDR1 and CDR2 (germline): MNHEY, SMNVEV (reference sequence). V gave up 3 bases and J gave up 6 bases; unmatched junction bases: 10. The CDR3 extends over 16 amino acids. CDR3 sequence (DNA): TGTGCCAGCAGTTTTTCTAGCGGACAGGGGGTCCATGGCTACACCTTC. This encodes CASSFSSGQGVHGYTF.

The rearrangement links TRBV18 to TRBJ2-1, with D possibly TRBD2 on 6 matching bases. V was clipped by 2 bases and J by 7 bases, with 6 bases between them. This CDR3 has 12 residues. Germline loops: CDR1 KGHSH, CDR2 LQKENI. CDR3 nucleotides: TGTGCCAGCTCACCAGGGGGGAATGAGCAGTTCTTC. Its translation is CASSPGGNEQFF.

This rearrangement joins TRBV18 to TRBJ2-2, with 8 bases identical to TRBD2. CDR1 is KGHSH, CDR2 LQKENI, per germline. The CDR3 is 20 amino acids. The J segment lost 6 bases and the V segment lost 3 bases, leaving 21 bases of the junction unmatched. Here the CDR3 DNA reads TGTGCCAGCTCACCCCCCGCAGGCCAGCCGGGACTAGATTCCCCCGGGGAGCTGTTTTTT. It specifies CASSPPAGQPGLDSPGELFF.

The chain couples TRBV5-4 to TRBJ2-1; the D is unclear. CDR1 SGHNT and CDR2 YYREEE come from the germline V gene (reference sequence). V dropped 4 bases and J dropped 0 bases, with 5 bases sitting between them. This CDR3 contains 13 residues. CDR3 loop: CASSPSSYNEQFF. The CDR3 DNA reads TGTGCCAGCAGCCCTAGCTCCTACAATGAGCAGTTCTTC.

CDR3 amino acids: CASSLEIGGSYNEQFF. The CDR3 DNA is TGTGCCAGCAGCTTAGAGATCGGGGGCTCCTACAATGAGCAGTTCTTC. The chain employs TRBV11-3 and TRBJ2-1; tentative D call: TRBD2 (6 bases). Germline V gene sequence: CDR1 SGHNT, CDR2 YENEEA. V was clipped by 0 bases and J by 0 bases, with 9 bases between them. CDR3 length: 16 amino acids. Looking up the rest from reference TRBV11-3 and TRBJ2-1 gives the full variable domain: EAGVVQSPRYKIIEKKQPVAFWCNPISGHNTLYWYLQNLGQGPELLIRYENEEAVDDSQLPKDRFSAERLKGVDSTLKIQPAELGDSAVYLCASSLEIGGSYNEQFFGPGTRLTVL.

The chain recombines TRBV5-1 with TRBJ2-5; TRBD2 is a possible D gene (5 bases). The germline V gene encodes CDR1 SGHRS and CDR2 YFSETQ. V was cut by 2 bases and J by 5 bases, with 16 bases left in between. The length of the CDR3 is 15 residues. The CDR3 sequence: CASSLGSTSRETQYF. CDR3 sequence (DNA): TGCGCCAGCAGCTTAGGGAGCACCTCCCGTGAGACCCAGTACTTC.

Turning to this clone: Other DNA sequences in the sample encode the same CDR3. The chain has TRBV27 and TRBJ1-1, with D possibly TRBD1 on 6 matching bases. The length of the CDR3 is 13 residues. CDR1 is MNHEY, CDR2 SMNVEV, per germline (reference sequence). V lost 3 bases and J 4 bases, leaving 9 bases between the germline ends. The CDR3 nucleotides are TGTGCCAGCAGTTTGCAGGGGCTCACTGAAGCTTTCTTT. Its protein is CASSLQGLTEAFF.

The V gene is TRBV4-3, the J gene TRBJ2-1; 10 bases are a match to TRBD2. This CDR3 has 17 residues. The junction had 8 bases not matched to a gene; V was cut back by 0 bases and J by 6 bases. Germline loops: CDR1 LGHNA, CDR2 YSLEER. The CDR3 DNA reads TGCGCCAGCAGCCAAGATTCACCAGCGGGAGGGCCCAATGAGCAGTTCTTC. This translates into CASSQDSPAGGPNEQFF.

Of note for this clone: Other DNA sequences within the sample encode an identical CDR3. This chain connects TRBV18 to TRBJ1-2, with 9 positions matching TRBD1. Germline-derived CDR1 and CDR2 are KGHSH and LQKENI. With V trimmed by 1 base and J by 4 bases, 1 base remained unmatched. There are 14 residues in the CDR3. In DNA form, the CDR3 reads TGTGCCAGCTCACCACGGGACAGGGTCTATGGCTACACCTTC. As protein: CASSPRDRVYGYTF.

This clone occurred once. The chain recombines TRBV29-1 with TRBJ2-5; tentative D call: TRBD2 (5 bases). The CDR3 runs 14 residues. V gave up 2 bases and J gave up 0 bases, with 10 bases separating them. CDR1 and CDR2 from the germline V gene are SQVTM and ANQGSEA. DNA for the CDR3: TGCAGCGTTGAACCCCGGGAACACCAAGAGACCCAGTACTTC. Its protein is CSVEPREHQETQYF.

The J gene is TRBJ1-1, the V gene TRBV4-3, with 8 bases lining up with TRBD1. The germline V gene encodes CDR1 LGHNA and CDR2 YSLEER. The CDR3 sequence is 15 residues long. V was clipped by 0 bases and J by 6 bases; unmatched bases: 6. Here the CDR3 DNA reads TGCGCCAGCAGCCAAGATGGACAGGGATGGCCTGAAGCTTTCTTT. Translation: CASSQDGQGWPEAFF.

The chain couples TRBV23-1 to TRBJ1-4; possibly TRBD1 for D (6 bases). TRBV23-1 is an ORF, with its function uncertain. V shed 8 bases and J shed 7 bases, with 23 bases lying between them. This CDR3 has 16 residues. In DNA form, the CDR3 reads TGCGCCAGCGGACCGCTGGTTCTGCTAGGGGGTGAAAAACTGTTTTTT. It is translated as CASGPLVLLGGEKLFF.

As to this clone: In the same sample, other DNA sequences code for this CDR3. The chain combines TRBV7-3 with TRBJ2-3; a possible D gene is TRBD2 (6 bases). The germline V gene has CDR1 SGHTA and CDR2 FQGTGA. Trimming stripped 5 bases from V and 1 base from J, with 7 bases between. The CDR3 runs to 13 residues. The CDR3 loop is CASSPGGTDTQYF. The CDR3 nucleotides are TGTGCCAGCAGCCCGGGGGGCACAGATACGCAGTATTTT.

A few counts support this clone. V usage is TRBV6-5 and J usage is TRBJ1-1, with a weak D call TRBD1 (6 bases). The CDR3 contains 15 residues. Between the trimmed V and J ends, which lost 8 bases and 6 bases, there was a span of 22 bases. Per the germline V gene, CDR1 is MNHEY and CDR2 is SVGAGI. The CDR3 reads CASHMGAAGAAEAFF. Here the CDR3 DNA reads TGTGCCAGCCACATGGGGGCGGCAGGGGCCGCTGAAGCTTTCTTT.

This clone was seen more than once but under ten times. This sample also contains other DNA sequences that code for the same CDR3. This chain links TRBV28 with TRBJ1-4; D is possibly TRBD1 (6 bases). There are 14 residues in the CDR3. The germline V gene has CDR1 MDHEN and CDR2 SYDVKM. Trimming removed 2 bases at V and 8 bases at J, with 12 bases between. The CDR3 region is CASSLGQGREKLFF. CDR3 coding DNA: TGTGCCAGCAGTTTAGGGCAGGGGCGGGAAAAACTGTTTTTT. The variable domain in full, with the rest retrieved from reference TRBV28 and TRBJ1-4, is DVKVTQSSRYLVKRTGEKVFLECVQDMDHENMFWYRQDPGLGLRLIYFSYDVKMKEKGDIPEGYSVSREKKERFSLILESASTNQTSMYLCASSLGQGREKLFFGSGTQLSVL.

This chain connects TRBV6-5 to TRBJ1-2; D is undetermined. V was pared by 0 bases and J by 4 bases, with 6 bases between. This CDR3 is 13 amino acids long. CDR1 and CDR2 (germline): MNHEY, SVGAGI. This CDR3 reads CASSYSFSYGYTF. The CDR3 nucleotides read TGTGCCAGCAGTTACTCTTTCAGCTATGGCTACACCTTC.

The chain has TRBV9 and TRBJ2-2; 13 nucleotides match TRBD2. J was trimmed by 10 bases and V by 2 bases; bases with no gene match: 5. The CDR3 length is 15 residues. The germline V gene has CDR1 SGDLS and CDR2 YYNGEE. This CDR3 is CASSVGLAGVVELFF. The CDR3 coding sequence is TGTGCCAGCAGCGTCGGACTAGCGGGAGTTGTGGAGCTGTTTTTT.

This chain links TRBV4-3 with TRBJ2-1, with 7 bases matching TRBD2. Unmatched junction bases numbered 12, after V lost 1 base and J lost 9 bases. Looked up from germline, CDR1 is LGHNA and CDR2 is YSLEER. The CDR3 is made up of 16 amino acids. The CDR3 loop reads CASSQARLARFGEQFF. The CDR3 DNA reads TGCGCCAGCAGCCAAGCGAGACTAGCTAGATTCGGTGAGCAGTTCTTC.

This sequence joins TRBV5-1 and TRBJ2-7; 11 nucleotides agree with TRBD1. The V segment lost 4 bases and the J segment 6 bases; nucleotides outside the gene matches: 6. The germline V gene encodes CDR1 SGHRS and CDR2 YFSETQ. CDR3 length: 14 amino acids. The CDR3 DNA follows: TGCGCCAGCAGCCCCGGGACAGGGGGTGGCGAGCAGTACTTC. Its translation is CASSPGTGGGEQYF.

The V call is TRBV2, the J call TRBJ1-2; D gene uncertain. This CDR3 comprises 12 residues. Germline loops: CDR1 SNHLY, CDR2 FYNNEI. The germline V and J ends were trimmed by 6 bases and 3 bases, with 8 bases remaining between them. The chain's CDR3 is CASRQEDYGYTF. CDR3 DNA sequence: TGTGCCAGCAGGCAGGAAGACTATGGCTACACCTTC.